Listed below are T cell receptor beta chains from one sample, sequenced in a study of regulatory T cells in long-lasting Graves disease. TCRdb passed the multiplex PCR reads through MiXCR, listing each CDR3 protein once. The sample carries 600,000 to 800,000 distinct CDR3 sequences, roughly 30% recorded once. Sequencing was performed on peripheral blood mononuclear cells (PBMCs), taken when the disease was refractory, from a patient treated with antithyroid drugs. These receptor sequences come from a female donor with Graves disease. Each CDR3 is given with its conserved first and last residue. The order of the fields is CDR3 protein, CDR3 DNA, V gene, J gene, clone size, D gene. The D gene is left open where the match is weak. The size entry is marked missing in some rows and otherwise reads once, few, many or a size class.

CASSLTGGAGGGFF	TGTGCCAGCAGTTTGACCGGTGGTGCGGGCGGGGGTTTCTTT	TRBV28	TRBJ1-1	-	-
CASSLLLVVNYGYTF	TGTGCCAGCAGTCTCCTTCTCGTCGTTAACTATGGCTACACCTTC	TRBV12-3/TRBV12-4	TRBJ1-2	many	-
CASSPDRALQPQHF	TGTGCCAGCAGTCCAGACAGGGCCCTTCAGCCCCAGCATTTT	TRBV12-3/TRBV12-4	TRBJ1-5	few	TRBD1
CATSDTRGSGSSYEQYF	TGTGCCACCAGTGACACCAGGGGTAGCGGGAGCTCCTACGAGCAGTACTTC	TRBV24-1	TRBJ2-7	-	TRBD2
CASSLIQGGSYEQYF	TGCGCCAGCAGCTTGATACAGGGTGGCTCCTACGAGCAGTACTTC	TRBV5-1	TRBJ2-7	-	-
CASSFPALQGGFAEAFF	TGTGCCAGCAGCTTTCCCGCTCTACAGGGCGGTTTCGCTGAAGCTTTCTTT	TRBV12-3/TRBV12-4	TRBJ1-1	-	-
CASGTSGDTQYF	TGTGCTAGTGGCACGTCGGGAGATACGCAGTATTTT	TRBV12-5	TRBJ2-3	few	-
CASSYRGQDQPQHF	TGTGCCAGCAGTTACAGGGGGCAGGATCAGCCCCAGCATTTT	TRBV6-4	TRBJ1-5	few	TRBD1
CASSLERTDGYTF	TGTGCCAGCAGCTTAGAACGGACCGATGGCTACACCTTC	TRBV11-2	TRBJ1-2	few	-
CASRVAGGTYEQYF	TGTGCCAGCAGAGTAGCGGGAGGAACCTACGAGCAGTACTTC	TRBV12-3/TRBV12-4	TRBJ2-7	few	TRBD2
CASSQAGTGGREKLFF	TGCGCCAGCAGCCAAGCCGGGACAGGCGGAAGGGAAAAACTGTTTTTT	TRBV4-1	TRBJ1-4	-	TRBD1
CASFGGIGNTEAFF	TGTGCCAGTTTTGGAGGGATAGGAAACACTGAAGCTTTCTTT	TRBV19	TRBJ1-1	few	-
CAWRDRMNEKLFF	TGTGCCTGGAGGGACAGGATGAATGAAAAACTGTTTTTT	TRBV30	TRBJ1-4	few	TRBD1
CASSQRTGPHNSPLHF	TGTGCCAGCAGCCAACGTACGGGACCTCATAATTCACCCCTCCACTTT	TRBV14	TRBJ1-6	-	-
CASTTEGLADSYEQYF	TGTGCCAGCACCACAGAAGGACTAGCGGATTCCTACGAGCAGTACTTC	TRBV11-2	TRBJ2-7	few	TRBD2
CASSSPSGRRSYEQYF	TGTGCCAGCAGTTCCCCTAGCGGGAGGCGCTCCTACGAGCAGTACTTC	TRBV27	TRBJ2-7	-	TRBD2
CASSQDFRGSNEKLFF	TGTGCCAGCAGCCAAGATTTTAGGGGATCGAATGAAAAACTGTTTTTT	TRBV4-2	TRBJ1-4	-	-
CASRPGGSWSNQPQHF	TGTGCCAGTAGGCCCGGGGGCTCGTGGAGCAATCAGCCCCAGCATTTT	TRBV19	TRBJ1-5	-	-
CASGPPAF	TGTGCCTCGGGACCGCCAGCCTTC	TRBV30	TRBJ1-2	few	-